These 21 T cell receptor beta chains were sequenced from one sample in a study of cytomegalovirus exposure and HLA in healthy donors (dated by TCRdb to the late 2010s). Libraries were built with the immunoSEQ multiplex PCR assay. The multiplex PCR relied on a mix of 60 forward primers for TCR Vbeta segments and 13 reverse primers for TCR Jbeta segments. TCRdb obtained this table from immuneACCESS and retained in-frame rearrangements with V and J assigned. These tables miss some clones; where compared with another copy, unresolved V genes account for less than half of the shortfall, and the remainder is unexplained. For this sample there are 100,000 to 120,000 clones; around 83% appear just once. The top ten clones comprise just under 3% of the sample. Sequencing input: PBMCs. These receptor sequences come from a woman aged 55 to 70 in good health and CMV-seropositive.

This chain links TRBV9 with TRBJ1-5; D is uncertain. V was shortened by 0 bases and J by 0 bases, with 7 bases between the two germline ends. From germline, CDR1 is SGDLS and CDR2 YYNGEE. This CDR3 has 15 amino acids. CDR3 bases: TGTGCCAGCAGCGTAGACGGGTATAGCAATCAGCCCCAGCATTTT. Its translation is CASSVDGYSNQPQHF.

The chain couples TRBV6-5 to TRBJ1-4, with D unresolved. V lost 3 bases, J lost 11 bases, and 13 bases lay in between. This CDR3 spans 13 amino acids. Germline CDR1 MNHEY, CDR2 SVGAGI. The CDR3 region is CASSYRSPPKLFF. CDR3 in DNA: TGTGCCAGCAGTTATCGGTCTCCCCCCAAACTGTTTTTT.

In this sample, this clone turned up a few times. The genes are TRBV7-2 and TRBJ1-1; D gene uncertain. CDR3 length: 14 amino acids. Germline CDR1 SGHTA, CDR2 FQGNSA. V lost 2 bases to trimming and J lost 1 base, with 8 bases between them. CDR3 residues: CASSLWAGNTEAFF. The DNA of the CDR3 is TGTGCCAGCAGCTTATGGGCAGGGAACACTGAAGCTTTCTTT.

This clone has more than one count but fewer than ten. This CDR3 is also generated by other DNA sequences in the sample. This sequence joins TRBV7-6 and TRBJ1-1; 7 bases match TRBD1. The J segment lost 0 bases and the V segment lost 1 base, leaving 8 bases of the junction unmatched. The CDR3 is 17 residues long. Germline assignment: CDR1 SGHVS and CDR2 FNYEAQ. CDR3 in DNA: TGTGCCAGCAGCTTAGTTGACCGGACAGGATTGAACACTGAAGCTTTCTTT. It translates to CASSLVDRTGLNTEAFF.

The rearrangement links TRBV7-2 to TRBJ2-7, with a possible D match to TRBD2 (5 bases). CDR3 length: 16 amino acids. Germline CDR1 and CDR2: SGHTA and FQGNSA. The V end was cut by 3 bases, the J end by 3 bases, with 18 bases between. In DNA, the CDR3 is TGTGCCAGCAGCTTCAACGGACTCCTGACTTACTACGAGCAGTACTTC. This gives the protein CASSFNGLLTYYEQYF.

This clone was detected only a few times. The chain joins TRBV7-3 to TRBJ2-3; the match to TRBD2 covers 12 bases. The germline V gene encodes CDR1 SGHTA and CDR2 FQGTGA. J was trimmed by 9 bases and V by 5 bases; bases with no gene match: 6. The CDR3 runs 14 residues. CDR3 residues: CASSVGLAGTTQYF. DNA of the CDR3: TGTGCCAGCAGCGTAGGACTAGCGGGGACAACGCAGTATTTT.

The genes are TRBV6-5 and TRBJ2-7, with TRBD1 identical over 8 bases. Germline lookup yields CDR1 MNHEY and CDR2 SVGAGI. The CDR3 is 14 residues long. Trimming at V came to 5 bases and at J to 3 bases, leaving 6 bases not matched to a gene. The CDR3 region has the DNA TGTGCCAGCAGTCAGGGGGCGCGGGTCTACGAGCAGTACTTC. Translation: CASSQGARVYEQYF.

A few counts support this clone. The chain links TRBV10-3 to TRBJ1-1; 7 bases line up with TRBD1. CDR3 length: 14 amino acids. The V gene's germline CDR1 is ENHRY and CDR2 SYGVKD. V lost 7 bases, J lost 1 base, and 6 bases stayed unmatched. CDR3 nucleotides: TGTGCCATCACTAGGGACAGTGAGAACACTGAAGCTTTCTTT. As protein: CAITRDSENTEAFF.

This chain links TRBV5-4 with TRBJ2-2; 7 nucleotides align to TRBD2. V was clipped by 2 bases and J by 7 bases; unmatched bases: 8. Per germline, CDR1 SGHNT and CDR2 YYREEE (reference sequence). The CDR3 length is 15 residues. CDR3 region: CASSFGGSGIGELFF. CDR3 DNA: TGTGCCAGCAGCTTCGGCGGGAGTGGTATCGGGGAGCTGTTTTTT.

This clone was seen only once. The gene calls are TRBV18 and TRBJ1-4, with D hard to call. V was clipped by 5 bases and J by 0 bases, with 10 bases between them. The CDR3 loop spans 15 amino acids. Germline CDR1 and CDR2: KGHSH and LQKENI. CDR3 bases: TGTGCCAGCTCATTATCAGTGTCAACTAATGAAAAACTGTTTTTT. Amino acids: CASSLSVSTNEKLFF.

The CDR3 region is CASSQEVGLTDTQYF. The CDR3 DNA reads as TGTGCCAGCAGCCAAGAGGTGGGCCTCACAGATACGCAGTATTTT. J is TRBJ2-3 and V is TRBV4-2; D not certain. V dropped 0 bases and J dropped 2 bases, with 9 bases sitting between them. There are 15 residues in the CDR3. Germline CDR1 and CDR2: LGHNA and YNFKEQ.

The count of this clone is one. V gene TRBV6-5 combines with J gene TRBJ2-7; 8 bases align to TRBD1. The CDR3 contains 15 residues. Per germline, CDR1 MNHEY and CDR2 SVGAGI. J gave up 2 bases and V 4 bases, and 7 bases lay outside the gene matches. The CDR3 nucleotides read TGTGCCAGCAGTTCCGGGACAGGAGACCCCTACGAGCAGTACTTC. It translates to CASSSGTGDPYEQYF.

The V gene is TRBV18, the J gene TRBJ2-1; 11 positions agree with TRBD2. With V trimmed by 2 bases and J by 3 bases, 6 bases remained unmatched. Germline V gene data show CDR1 as KGHSH and CDR2 as LQKENI. The CDR3 is 17 residues long. The CDR3 nucleotides are TGTGCCAGCTCACCAAAGGTAGCGGGAGGGTACTACAATGAGCAGTTCTTC. Translating gives CASSPKVAGGYYNEQFF. Using reference TRBV18 and TRBJ2-1 for the parts outside the CDR3, the full variable domain is NAGVMQNPRHLVRRRGQEARLRCSPMKGHSHVYWYRQLPEEGLKFMVYLQKENIIDESGMPKERFSAEFPKEGPSILRIQQVVRGDSAAYFCASSPKVAGGYYNEQFFGPGTRLTVL.

The chain has TRBV20-1 and TRBJ2-1; the D gene is possibly TRBD2 (6 bases). V lost 7 bases, J lost 8 bases, and 12 bases lay in between. CDR3 length: 11 residues. Looked up from germline, CDR1 is DFQATT and CDR2 is SNEGSKA (reference sequence). Written as DNA, the CDR3 is TGCAGTGGACTAGGAGCCGATGAGCAGTTCTTC. It yields the protein CSGLGADEQFF.

The V and J genes are TRBV5-6 and TRBJ1-2; a weak D match, TRBD1 (6 bases). The germline V gene encodes CDR1 SGHDT and CDR2 YYEEEE. The CDR3 is 18 amino acids. V lost 4 bases to trimming and J lost 7 bases, with 29 bases between them. In DNA form, the CDR3 reads TGTGCCAGCAGCCCCGGGTGGGGGGGCGCGGTACAGAAAGGTGGCTACACCTTC. Translating gives CASSPGWGGAVQKGGYTF.

J is TRBJ2-2 and V is TRBV27; no clear D. CDR1 is MNHEY and CDR2 is SMNVEV in the germline V gene (reference sequence). This CDR3 is 13 amino acids long. The V end lost 4 bases, the J end lost 6 bases, and 9 bases lay between the germline ends. DNA of the CDR3: TGTGCCAGCAGTTCGAACGGTTCCGGGGAGCTGTTTTTT. Amino acids: CASSSNGSGELFF.

J is TRBJ1-2 and V is TRBV28, with a tentative D call TRBD1 (6 bases). CDR3 length: 14 residues. The V gene's germline CDR1 is MDHEN and CDR2 SYDVKM. V was pared by 5 bases and J by 8 bases, with 18 bases between. The CDR3 nucleotides read TGTGCCAGCAGTGAAACAGGGAAGCGCGGGGGCTACACCTTC. Translated: CASSETGKRGGYTF.

The chain couples TRBV5-6 to TRBJ2-2; a weak D match, TRBD2 (5 bases). The CDR3 contains 13 residues. Trimming removed 2 bases at V and 9 bases at J, with 11 bases between. Germline loops: CDR1 SGHDT, CDR2 YYEEEE. The chain's CDR3 is CASSLGGIRELFF. The CDR3 nucleotides are TGTGCCAGCAGCTTAGGAGGTATCCGGGAGCTGTTTTTT.

This chain joins TRBV9 and TRBJ2-7; D ambiguous. Trimming left V 4 bases short and J 6 bases short, with 11 bases between. Germline values: CDR1 SGDLS, CDR2 YYNGEE. The CDR3 runs 12 residues. CDR3 DNA sequence: TGTGCCAGCAGCCAAACACGAGGCGAGCAGTACTTC. It translates to CASSQTRGEQYF.

The CDR3 reads CASSLAHGLDGYTF. The CDR3 DNA reads TGCGCCAGCAGCTTGGCCCACGGTCTTGATGGCTACACCTTC. This chain links TRBV5-1 with TRBJ1-2; D is uncertain. The germline V and J ends were trimmed by 0 bases and 6 bases, with 12 bases remaining between them. Germline CDR1 SGHRS, CDR2 YFSETQ. The CDR3 extends over 14 amino acids. The complete variable domain, with remaining parts taken from reference TRBV5-1 and TRBJ1-2, reads KAGVTQTPRYLIKTRGQQVTLSCSPISGHRSVSWYQQTPGQGLQFLFEYFSETQRNKGNFPGRFSGRQFSNSRSEMNVSTLELGDSALYLCASSLAHGLDGYTFGSGTRLTVV.

This clone was recorded a few times. The rearrangement joins TRBV5-5 to TRBJ2-2; a possible D gene is TRBD1 (6 bases). The CDR3 covers 15 residues. The V gene's germline CDR1 is SGHKS and CDR2 YYEKEE (reference sequence). The germline V and J ends were trimmed by 4 bases and 2 bases, with 12 bases remaining between them. CDR3 residues: CASSPRQDNTGELFF. The CDR3 DNA is TGTGCCAGCAGCCCGAGACAGGATAACACCGGGGAGCTGTTTTTT.